This entry lists 20 T cell receptor beta chains sequenced from one sample in a study of Graves' ophthalmopathy and Graves' hyperthyroidism. The authors amplified TCR beta CDR3 regions from RNA transcripts. The library came from an HTBI-primed first-round RT-PCR and a second-round multiplex PCR. TCRdb used MiXCR to reprocess the multiplex PCR reads, holding one entry per CDR3 protein. The sample has 650,000 to 800,000 distinct CDR3 sequences, 35% to 45% seen once. What was sequenced was peripheral blood. These TCRs come from an adult man with Graves' ophthalmopathy.

The genes are TRBV9 and TRBJ2-5; 12 bases are a match to TRBD2. CDR3 length equals 20 residues. Germline-derived CDR1 and CDR2 are SGDLS and YYNGEE. The V segment lost 4 bases and the J segment 2 bases; nucleotides outside the gene matches: 18. In DNA form, the CDR3 reads TGTGCCAGCAGCCCAACCGAGGTGGGGCTAGCGGGGGGGGGGCAAGAGACCCAGTACTTC. Protein sequence: CASSPTEVGLAGGGQETQYF.

This clonotype was recorded at least ten times. As DNA, the CDR3 is TGCAGCGTTGAAGAAGGTCGCGGGATCTACGAGCAGTACTTC. Protein product: CSVEEGRGIYEQYF. The V call is TRBV29-1, the J call TRBJ2-7, with TRBD2 as a possible D gene (6 bases). The CDR3 has 14 amino acids. V dropped 0 bases and J dropped 3 bases, with 12 bases sitting between them. The V gene's germline CDR1 is SQVTM and CDR2 ANQGSEA.

This clonotype was observed at least ten times. This chain uses TRBV29-1 with TRBJ1-5, with TRBD1 matching 7 bases. Trimming removed 4 bases from V and 6 bases from J; junction bases left unmatched: 6. The V gene's germline CDR1 is SQVTM and CDR2 ANQGSEA. This CDR3 region has 13 residues. The CDR3 protein is CSVGTGVTQPQHF. In DNA, the CDR3 is TGCAGCGTTGGAACAGGGGTCACTCAGCCCCAGCATTTT.

This clonotype was seen a few times. V is TRBV4-1 and J is TRBJ1-6, with a tentative D call TRBD1 (5 bases). This CDR3 has 16 amino acids. Germline V lookup: CDR1 MGHRA, CDR2 YSYEKL. V was trimmed by 2 bases and J by 9 bases, leaving 17 bases between them. CDR3: CASSQTSGASSSPLHF. CDR3 in DNA: TGCGCCAGCAGCCAAACAAGCGGGGCTTCTTCTTCACCCCTCCACTTT.

The genes are TRBV25-1 and TRBJ2-7; D is unclear. The last part of the DNA fits TRBJ2-1 better; the J call may be wrong. Germline values: CDR1 MGHDK, CDR2 SYGVNS. The CDR3 is 17 residues long. The CDR3 protein is CASSQEPHPISYNEQFF. CDR3 DNA sequence: TGTGCCAGCAGCCAAGAGCCGCACCCTATCTCCTACAATGAGCAGTTCTTC.

J is TRBJ1-1 and V is TRBV19; a weak D match, TRBD1 (5 bases). This CDR3 region has 14 residues. Germline V gene lookup returns CDR1 LNHDA and CDR2 SQIVND (reference sequence). The V end lost 3 bases, the J end lost 3 bases, and 11 bases lay between the germline ends. The CDR3 loop reads CASSIKGRDTEAFF. CDR3 DNA: TGTGCCAGTAGTATCAAGGGGCGGGACACTGAAGCTTTCTTT.

The genes are TRBV2 and TRBJ2-7; the D gene is possibly TRBD1 (5 bases). V lost 3 bases, J lost 5 bases, and 17 bases lay in between. The CDR3 totals 15 residues. Germline assignment: CDR1 SNHLY and CDR2 FYNNEI. Here the CDR3 reads CASSDDTKGVHEQYF. As DNA, the CDR3 is TGTGCCAGCAGTGACGACACCAAAGGGGTCCACGAGCAGTACTTC.

This clonotype was observed a few times. The chain combines TRBV12-3 or TRBV12-4 with TRBJ2-7; possibly TRBD2 for D (6 bases). V was cut by 5 bases and J by 7 bases, with 21 bases left in between. The CDR3 extends over 15 amino acids. This chain's CDR3 is CASSLGGSSYNEQYF. CDR3 nucleotide sequence: TGTGCCAGCAGTCTTGGGGGGAGCTCCTACAATGAGCAGTACTTC.

This clonotype was recorded at least ten times. CDR3 in DNA: TGTGCCAGCAGCGCCACGGGACAGATTAATTCACCCCTCCACTTT. Translated: CASSATGQINSPLHF. The V call is TRBV7-3, the J call TRBJ1-6; 7 nucleotides match TRBD1. CDR1 and CDR2 from the germline V gene are SGHTA and FQGTGA. This CDR3 has 15 residues. The trim removed 5 bases at V and 6 bases at J, leaving 7 bases unmatched.

This clonotype was seen at least ten times. V and J are TRBV19 and TRBJ1-1, with no clear D. Germline CDR1 is LNHDA and CDR2 is SQIVND (reference sequence). The CDR3 is 13 residues long. V lost 2 bases and J 1 base, leaving 5 bases between the germline ends. CDR3 nucleotides: TGTGCCAGTAGTATAAACACGAACACTGAAGCTTTCTTT. Amino acid sequence: CASSINTNTEAFF.

The V call is TRBV6-5, the J call TRBJ1-4; 8 bases match TRBD1. With V trimmed by 2 bases and J by 6 bases, 2 bases remained unmatched. Germline loops: CDR1 MNHEY, CDR2 SVGAGI. This CDR3 spans 14 amino acids. Written as DNA, the CDR3 is TGTGCCAGCAGTTACACAGGGGGGGATGAAAAACTGTTTTTT. Translating gives CASSYTGGDEKLFF.

The CDR3 loop is CASSILSPLHF. The CDR3 DNA reads as TGTGCCAGCAGCATTTTGTCACCCCTCCACTTT. J is TRBJ1-6 and V is TRBV11-1; no clear D gene. Germline assignment: CDR1 SGHAT and CDR2 FQDESV (reference sequence). The CDR3 runs 11 residues. Trimming removed 5 bases at V and 10 bases at J, with 6 bases between.

This clonotype came up many times. This rearrangement joins TRBV19 to TRBJ1-1; D ambiguous. The V gene's germline CDR1 is LNHDA and CDR2 SQIVND (reference sequence). V lost 1 base and J 5 bases, leaving 11 bases between the germline ends. This CDR3 has 14 residues. CDR3 sequence: CASSIGPGMTEAFF. CDR3 DNA: TGTGCCAGTAGTATAGGACCGGGTATGACTGAAGCTTTCTTT.

This clonotype was seen a handful of times. This chain connects TRBV4-2 to TRBJ2-7; TRBD2 agrees at 7 bases. J gave up 7 bases and V 0 bases, and 6 bases lay outside the gene matches. This CDR3 comprises 14 residues. Germline CDR1 reads LGHNA; CDR2 reads YNFKEQ. The CDR3 is CASSQDRLAREQYF. CDR3 in DNA: TGTGCCAGCAGCCAAGATAGACTAGCAAGAGAGCAGTACTTC.

This clonotype came up many times. The chain combines TRBV2 with TRBJ1-6; D may be TRBD1 (5 bases). Germline lookup yields CDR1 SNHLY and CDR2 FYNNEI. Trimming pared 2 bases from V and 5 bases from J, leaving 10 bases between. CDR3 size: 15 residues. For the CDR3, the DNA is TGTGCCAGCAGTGAAAGTCCAGGGCATAATTCACCCCTCCACTTT. Translating it yields CASSESPGHNSPLHF.

In its sample, this clonotype was seen many times. The chain recombines TRBV9 with TRBJ2-5; TRBD2 matches at 8 bases. Trimming cost V 0 bases and J 5 bases; bases outside gene matches: 6. Germline CDR1 and CDR2: SGDLS and YYNGEE. The CDR3 consists of 15 residues. The CDR3, as DNA: TGTGCCAGCAGCGTAGGAGGGACTAGGTGGGAGACCCAGTACTTC. This encodes CASSVGGTRWETQYF. Based on the CDR3 plus reference TRBV9 and TRBJ2-5, the full variable domain is DSGVTQTPKHLITATGQRVTLRCSPRSGDLSVYWYQQSLDQGLQFLIQYYNGEERAKGNILERFSAQQFPDLHSELNLSSLELGDSALYFCASSVGGTRWETQYFGPGTRLLVL.

The chain has TRBV29-1 and TRBJ2-3; D unresolved. There are 15 residues in the CDR3. Trimming removed 6 bases at V and 2 bases at J, with 18 bases between. CDR1 and CDR2 (germline): SQVTM, ANQGSEA. The CDR3: CSVRPTTGPTDTQYF. CDR3 sequence (DNA): TGCAGCGTCCGCCCAACGACTGGACCCACAGATACGCAGTATTTT.

Concerning this clonotype: Compared with germline, one end of the junction differs, possibly owing to a read error. V usage is TRBV7-7 and J usage is TRBJ2-5; D is perhaps TRBD1 or TRBD2 (5 bases each). The CDR3 runs 14 residues. In germline, CDR1 is SSHAT, CDR2 FNYEAQ (reference sequence). CDR3 bases: TGTGCTAGCAGCTTAGATACGGGGCTAGAGACCCAGCACTTC. This gives the protein CASSLDTGLETQHF.

As concerns this clonotype: A much larger clone sits a single nucleotide away, making a read error possible. This sequence joins TRBV2 and TRBJ2-7; TRBD2 is a possible D gene (6 bases). Germline assignment: CDR1 SNHLY and CDR2 FYNNEI. The CDR3 length is 14 residues. This CDR3 is CAGSNGLQAYEQYF. The CDR3 region has the DNA TGTGCCGGCAGTAACGGACTACAAGCCTACGAGCAGTACTTC. Full variable domain (missing parts from reference TRBV2 and TRBJ2-7): EPEVTQTPSHQVTQMGQEVILRCVPISNHLYFYWYRQILGQKVEFLVSFYNNEISEKSEIFDDQFSVERPDGSNFTLKIRSTKLEDSAMYFCAGSNGLQAYEQYFGPGTRLTVT.

As to this clonotype: A much larger clone sits a single nucleotide away, making a read error possible. The rearrangement links TRBV24-1 to TRBJ1-5; D is possibly TRBD1 (5 bases). The V gene's germline CDR1 is KGHDR and CDR2 SFDVKD. Trimming left V 9 bases short and J 3 bases short, with 17 bases between. This CDR3 is built from 15 residues. The CDR3 protein is CATGGDGTHNQPQHF. The CDR3 nucleotides read TGTGCCACCGGGGGGGACGGAACCCACAATCAGCCCCAGCATTTT.